The clone carrying this T cell receptor beta chain was detected only a few times. This CDR3 region has 14 residues. V trimming: 3 bases; J trimming: 5 bases; junction bases outside the gene matches: 7. Looked up from germline, CDR1 is SQVTM and CDR2 is ANQGSEA. The record originates from a study of preoperative IRX-2 immunotherapy in early breast cancer. Treatment here: preoperative locoregional IRX-2 cytokine immunotherapy. Patients received preoperative, locoregional IRX-2 cytokine immunotherapy in a phase Ib study. Assay: immunoSEQ multiplex PCR; the TCRdb copy retains only in-frame clones and omits some. Seen here are around 28,000 clones, almost 90% observed once, and the top ten hold approximately 9%.

The sample was acquired from a patient treated with IRX-2 immunotherapy. This clonotype was obtained from a human donor with breast cancer. The rearrangement uses TRBV29-1 and TRBJ2-5; 9 bases line up with TRBD2. The CDR3, as DNA: TGCAGCGTTGAGGAACCGGGACTAGCTGAGACCCAGTACTTC. Its protein product is CSVEEPGLAETQYF.